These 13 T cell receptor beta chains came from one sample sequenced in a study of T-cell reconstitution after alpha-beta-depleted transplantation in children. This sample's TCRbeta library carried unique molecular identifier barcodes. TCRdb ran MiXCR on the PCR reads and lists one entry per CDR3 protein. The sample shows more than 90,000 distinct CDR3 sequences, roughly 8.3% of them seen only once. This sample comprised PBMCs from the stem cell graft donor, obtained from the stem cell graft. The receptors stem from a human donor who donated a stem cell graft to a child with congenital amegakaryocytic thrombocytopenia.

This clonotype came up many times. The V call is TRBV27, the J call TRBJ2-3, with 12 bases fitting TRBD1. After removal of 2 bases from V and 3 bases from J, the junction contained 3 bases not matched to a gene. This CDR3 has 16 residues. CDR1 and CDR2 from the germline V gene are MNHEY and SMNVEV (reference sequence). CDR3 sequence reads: CASSLGGQGATDTQYF. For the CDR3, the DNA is TGTGCCAGCAGTTTAGGGGGACAGGGGGCGACAGATACGCAGTATTTT.

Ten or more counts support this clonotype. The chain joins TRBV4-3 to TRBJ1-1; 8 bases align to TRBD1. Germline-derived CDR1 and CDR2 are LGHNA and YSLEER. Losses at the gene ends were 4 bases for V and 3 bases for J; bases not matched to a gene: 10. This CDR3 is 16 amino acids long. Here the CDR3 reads CASSPGVDRGYTEAFF. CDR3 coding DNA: TGCGCCAGCAGCCCCGGGGTTGACAGGGGATACACTGAAGCTTTCTTT.

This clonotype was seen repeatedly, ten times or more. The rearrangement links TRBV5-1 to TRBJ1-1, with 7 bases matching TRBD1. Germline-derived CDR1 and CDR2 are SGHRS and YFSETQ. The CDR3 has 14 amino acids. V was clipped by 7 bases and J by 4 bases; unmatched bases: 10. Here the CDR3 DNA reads TGCGCCAGCGGAAGACAGGGTCAAGGCACTGAAGCTTTCTTT. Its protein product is CASGRQGQGTEAFF.

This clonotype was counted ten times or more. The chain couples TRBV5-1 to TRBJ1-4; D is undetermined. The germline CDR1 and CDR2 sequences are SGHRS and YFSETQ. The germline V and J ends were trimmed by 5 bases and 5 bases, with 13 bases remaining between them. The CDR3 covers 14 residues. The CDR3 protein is CASRPGSSNEKLFF. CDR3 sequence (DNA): TGCGCCAGCAGGCCGGGGTCCTCGAATGAAAAACTGTTTTTT. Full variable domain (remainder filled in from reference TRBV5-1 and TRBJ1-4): KAGVTQTPRYLIKTRGQQVTLSCSPISGHRSVSWYQQTPGQGLQFLFEYFSETQRNKGNFPGRFSGRQFSNSRSEMNVSTLELGDSALYLCASRPGSSNEKLFFGSGTQLSVL.

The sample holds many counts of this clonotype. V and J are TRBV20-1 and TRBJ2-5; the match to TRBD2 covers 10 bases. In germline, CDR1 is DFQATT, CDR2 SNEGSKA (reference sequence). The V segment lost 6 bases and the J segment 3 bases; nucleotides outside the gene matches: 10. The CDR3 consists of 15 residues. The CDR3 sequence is CSAPASGSWEETQYF. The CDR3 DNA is TGCAGTGCACCCGCTAGCGGGAGTTGGGAAGAGACCCAGTACTTC.

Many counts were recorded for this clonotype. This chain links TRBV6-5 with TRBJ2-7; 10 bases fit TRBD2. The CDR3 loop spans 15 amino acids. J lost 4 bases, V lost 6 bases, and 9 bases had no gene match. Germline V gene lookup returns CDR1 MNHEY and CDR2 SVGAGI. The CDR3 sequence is CASSPLSSGGYEQYF. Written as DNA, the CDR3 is TGTGCCAGCAGCCCTTTATCTAGCGGGGGTTACGAGCAGTACTTC.

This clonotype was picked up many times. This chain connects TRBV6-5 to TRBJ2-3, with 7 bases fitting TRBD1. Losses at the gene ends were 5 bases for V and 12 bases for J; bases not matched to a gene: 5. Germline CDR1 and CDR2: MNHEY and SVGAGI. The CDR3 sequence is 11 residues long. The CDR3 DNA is TGTGCCAGCAGTCAGGGGGTAAATCAGTATTTT. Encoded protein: CASSQGVNQYF.

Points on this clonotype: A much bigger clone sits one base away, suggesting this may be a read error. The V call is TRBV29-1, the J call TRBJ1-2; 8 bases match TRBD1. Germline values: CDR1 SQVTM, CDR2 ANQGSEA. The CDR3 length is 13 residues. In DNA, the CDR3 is TGCCGCGTGGAGACAGGGGATGACTATGGCTACACCTTC. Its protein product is CRVETGDDYGYTF.

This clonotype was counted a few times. CDR3: CASSFRGTYEQYF. For the CDR3, the DNA is TGTGCCAGCAGCTTTAGAGGTACCTACGAGCAGTACTTC. The chain recombines TRBV7-2 with TRBJ2-7; the D is unclear. The length of the CDR3 is 13 residues. In germline, CDR1 is SGHTA, CDR2 FQGNSA. With 3 bases removed from V and 2 bases from J, the gap between germline ends came to 8 bases.

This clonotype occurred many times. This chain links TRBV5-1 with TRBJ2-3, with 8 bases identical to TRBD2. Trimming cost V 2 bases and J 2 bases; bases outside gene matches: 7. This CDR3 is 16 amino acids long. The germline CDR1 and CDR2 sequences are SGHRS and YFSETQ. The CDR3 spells CASSFQGLAITDTQYF. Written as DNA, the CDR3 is TGCGCCAGCAGCTTTCAAGGACTAGCAATCACAGATACGCAGTATTTT.

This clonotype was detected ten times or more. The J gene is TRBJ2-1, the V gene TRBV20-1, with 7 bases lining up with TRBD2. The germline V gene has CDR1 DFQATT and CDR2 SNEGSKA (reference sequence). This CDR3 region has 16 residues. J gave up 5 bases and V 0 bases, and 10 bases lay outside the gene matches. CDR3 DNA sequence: TGCAGTGCTAGAGATTTCACTAGCGAATATGACAATGAGCAGTTCTTC. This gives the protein CSARDFTSEYDNEQFF.

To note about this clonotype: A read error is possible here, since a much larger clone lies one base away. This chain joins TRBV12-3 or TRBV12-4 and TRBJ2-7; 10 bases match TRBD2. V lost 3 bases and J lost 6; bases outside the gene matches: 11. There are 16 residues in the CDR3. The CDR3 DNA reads TGTGCCAGCAGTTTGAGACTAGCGGGCCTCCTAGTCGAGCAGTACTTC. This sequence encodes CASSLRLAGLLVEQYF.

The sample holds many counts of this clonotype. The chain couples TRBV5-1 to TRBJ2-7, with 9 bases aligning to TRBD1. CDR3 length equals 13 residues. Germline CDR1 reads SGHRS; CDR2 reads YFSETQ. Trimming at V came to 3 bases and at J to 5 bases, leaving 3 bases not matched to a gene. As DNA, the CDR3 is TGCGCCAGCAGCTCACAGGGGGCCCACGAGCAGTACTTC. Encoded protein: CASSSQGAHEQYF.